This record looks at one TCR beta chain sequence and its context. Its antigen is not identified. The data stem from a study of shared clonotypes between healthy human individuals. Study at large: Researchers assigned three CD4 naive, three CD4 memory, two CD8 naive and one CD8 memory plate to each donor. Study-level points and caveats: The donor pool, a small one, limited the genetic and exposure-history diversity represented. The four-donor shared clonotypes exceeded non-shared clonotypes in generation probability, with non-shared ones scoring lower.

CD45RO-negative, CCR7-positively selected cells formed the naive CD8 fraction, excluding terminally differentiated effector memory CD45RA+ cells. Deep was the level at which the assay was run. The table came from immunoSEQ multiplex PCR; TCRdb's copy has only in-frame clones and leaves some out. The sample records hundreds of thousands of clones, around 95% being singletons. The origin of this receptor is a woman in her 30s in good health. The sample taken for sequencing was naive CD8+ T cells sorted from blood.

The CDR3 nucleotides read TGTGCCAGCAGCGTCGGTTACGAGCAGTACTTC. It is translated as CASSVGYEQYF. The chain links TRBV5-6 to TRBJ2-7; D uncertain. V lost 4 bases, J lost 4 bases, and 6 bases lay in between. Germline-derived CDR1 and CDR2 are SGHDT and YYEEEE. The length of the CDR3 is 11 residues. The full variable domain, rest sourced from reference TRBV5-6 and TRBJ2-7, is DAGVTQSPTHLIKTRGQQVTLRCSPKSGHDTVSWYQQALGQGPQFIFQYYEEEERQRGNFPDRFSGHQFPNYSSELNVNALLLGDSALYLCASSVGYEQYFGPGTRLTVT.